This T cell receptor (beta chain) was sequenced in a study of T cell repertoires in cytomegalovirus infection. Study background: Public TCR beta signatures indicated both CMV infection and matching HLA type.

TCRdb redid the calling of the reads with MiXCR, one entry per CDR3 protein. The data contain about 830,000 distinct CDR3 sequences, about 31% of them singletons. CDR1 is SEHNR and CDR2 is FQNEAQ in the germline V gene (reference sequence). Trimming took 4 bases from V and 1 from J, leaving 13 bases between them. The CDR3 length is 16 residues. Points from the study as a whole: Dominating the ex vivo response were HLA-C-restricted CMV-specific TCR beta clonotypes.

About this clonotype: Its antigen is currently unknown.

The chain links TRBV7-9 to TRBJ1-4; TRBD1 is a possible D gene (5 bases). The source was cultured CD8+ T cells from PBMCs, collected from culture after CMV antigen stimulation. The sequence was obtained from a human donor in good health (CMV status not recorded). Some clones in this sample may be carry-over from other donors' samples. CDR3 protein: CASSSAQGGTNEKLFF. The DNA of the CDR3 is TGTGCCAGCAGCTCTGCCCAGGGAGGAACTAATGAAAAACTGTTTTTT.